This T cell receptor (beta chain) was obtained from a study of cytomegalovirus exposure and HLA in healthy donors listed by TCRdb under 2017. General notes on the study: An earlier analysis of some 550 of the donors reported 250 to 350 Gb of sequence data and 117 million unique TCR beta sequences from around 200 million T cells. A later genetic analysis used genome-wide SNP genotypes for 398 of the 666 donors, treating that subset as a discovery cohort. All discovery cohort repertoires had been generated using a single sequencing platform. HLA typing covered class I and class II loci at four-digit resolution. Along with the roughly 670-subject first cohort, a separate validation cohort of around 120 different subjects was used. High-throughput TCR immunosequencing, statistical association of individual TCRs with disease status, and machine learning were combined to predict cytomegalovirus infection status. Because of strong linkage in the cohort, roughly five DR-DQ haplotypes were treated as single units for association and clustering. Typing coverage differed by locus: A, B, C, DRB1 and DQB1 were typed in roughly 629-630 donors, DQA1 in around 500, DPA1 in some 570, and DPB1 in around 440. To study patterns of TCR occurrence, a later analysis re-analyzed previously published TCR beta repertoires from several hundred donors and added high-resolution HLA genotyping. Of the 300 to 450 genotyped donors, more than 75% were placed in the genetic ancestry cluster associated with self-reported Caucasian donors. The later analysis used no new phenotypic data to find candidate immune exposures, relying instead on TCR beta sequences and their occurrence across donors. An early release that covered about 640 HLA-typed donors contained about 300 gigabases of sequencing data and tens of millions of unique TCR sequences. In an earlier analysis of 550 to 700 of the donors, high-throughput TCR beta sequencing was used to judge whether each TCR beta V gene segment behaved as functional or pseudogenic. Donor age, sex, ethnicity and CMV serostatus were compiled together with the repertoire data. The study used immunosequencing to profile the T cell repertoires of several hundred subjects and linked those repertoires to cytomegalovirus serostatus. Among about 370 genotyped donors of the cohort, an average of around 220,000 unique TCR beta nucleotide sequences was sequenced per donor, of which about 19% were non-productive. The study was designed to test whether signatures of past pathogen exposure could be identified by cataloging public T cell receptors.

V loses 7 bases, J loses 1 base, and the germline ends lie 10 bases apart. Including cysteine and phenylalanine, the CDR3 has 13 amino acids. Left in the record is the CDR3 DNA by itself, 39 bases read in frame from the first base. CDR1 MDHEN and CDR2 SYDVKM are derived from the germline V gene. In total, roughly 670 healthy bone marrow donors made up the cohort. At the time of sampling, all cohort members were nominally healthy, though unrecorded immune exposures were likely present. The donor was CMV seronegative and belonged to the group of 350 to 400 seronegative cohort members. Each donor provided a peripheral blood sample, and peripheral blood mononuclear cells were used for TCR beta sequencing. Genomic DNA extraction from the blood cell samples was performed with the Qiagen DNeasy Blood Extraction Kit. The library was prepared using the immunoSEQ multiplex PCR assay. A mixture of 60 forward primers for TCR Vbeta segments and 13 reverse primers for TCR Jbeta segments was used in the multiplex PCR. Amplification of the CDR3 region of rearranged TCR beta genes was performed with a multiplex PCR assay on genomic DNA. On the Illumina HiSeq System, the amplified TCR beta libraries were sequenced as 87-base-pair reads. The published analysis was carried out like this. A later analysis tallied 70 million to 100 million unique TCR beta chains across the approximately 670 repertoires, and around 10 million of those chains were shared by two or more donors. Raw reads were error-corrected and collapsed into unique sequences by a nearest-neighbor algorithm in which closely related sequences were merged to remove PCR and sequencing errors. To assign V, D and J gene segments, CDR3 sequences were aligned to IMGT reference sequences. For a sequence to be retained, a match of at least six nucleotides to both a V gene segment and a J gene segment was required. Rearrangements were classified as productive when the CDR3 lacked stop codons and remained in frame with V and J, and all other rearrangements were classified as non-productive. CDR3 was defined according to IMGT convention as the region running from the second conserved V-encoded cysteine to the conserved J-encoded phenylalanine. The earlier analysis of about 590 of the donors excluded sequences that lacked an unambiguous match to a single V gene segment. An earlier analysis of over 450 of the donors classified V segments as functional when productive rearrangements were above 56.7% and as segregating when the standard deviation between donors was above 5%. To diagnose cytomegalovirus status from the catalog of TCR beta chain sequences, a statistical classification framework was built. A later analysis assigned V and J genes by comparing TCR nucleotide sequences with IMGT/GENE-DB human TR gene sequences. Using the TCRdist pipeline, a later analysis assigned CDR3 sequences along with most-parsimonious VDJ recombination scenarios. A later analysis defined each TCR beta chain by its CDR3 amino acid sequence plus V-gene family, and excluded reads lacking a unique V-gene family. In a later analysis, several hundred highly shared, low-generation-probability nucleotide sequences were removed to address suspected cross-contamination and a sequencing artifact. A later analysis calculated a clonal expansion index for each public chain from normalized within-repertoire ranks of inferred template counts. Generation probabilities in a later analysis came from a VDJ recombination model fitted to out-of-frame rearrangements, and those results were checked against IGoR. Hypergeometric tests were used in a later analysis to score TCR-TCR, TCR-HLA and TCR-CMV co-occurrence, with a repertoire-size bias correction applied to the TCR pairs. False discovery rates were estimated in a later analysis by permuting HLA or CMV assignments 20 times. In a later analysis, co-occurring TCRs were grouped with DBSCAN, and TCRdist sequence similarity was added when clustering was performed within HLA-allele-positive subsets. Repertoires with fewer than 30,000 or more than 120,000 public chains, plus five repertoires with anomalous nucleotide sharing, were excluded from co-occurrence clustering. Imported from immuneACCESS, the table was reduced by TCRdb to in-frame sequences with V and J called. These copies leave out some clones; in studies compared against another copy, an unresolved V gene accounts for under half, and the cause of the remainder is not known. V and J calls plus clone size are reproduced from that table; the DNA served to infer D and trimming. The sample has under 110,000 clones on record, 60% to 80% of them singletons. The ten largest make up less than 3% of the sample.

For this clone: Its cognate antigen has yet to be identified. Per-nucleotide qualities are absent, and no much larger clonotype sits a single base away.

Broad study findings and their caveats: It was suggested by the authors that the approach could potentially be generalized to other disease states and immunological phenotypes. A later analysis reported that several top co-occurrence clusters appeared linked to parvovirus B19, influenza, CMV and Epstein-Barr virus. A later analysis found that TCR association rates varied across HLA loci, with DRB1 alleles showing the most associated TCRs and HLA-C alleles the fewest. A cluster of highly shared sequence variants was judged likely to be a technical artifact of the sequencing pipeline. Most CMV-associated TCR beta chains appeared to be HLA-restricted in a later analysis, and the HLA associations seemed to be driven largely by CMV exposure. Fewer than 20 rarely observed V segments, including chromosome 9 orphons, were excluded from the earlier analysis of several hundred of the donors because counts were too low. Compared with the 666-donor mean, donors in an Asian-associated ancestry cluster had fewer N-insertions in productive TCRs, according to a later genetic analysis. In the study, 164 TCR beta chains were listed as associated with cytomegalovirus. In both the original and validation cohorts, the classifier was reported to diagnose cytomegalovirus status with high specificity and sensitivity. Compared with equally common non-associated chains, HLA-associated TCR beta chains in a later analysis were more clonally expanded and had lower generation probabilities. Sequencing depth was assumed to be roughly uniform across donors in the presence/absence analyses, though that assumption may not hold. Most TCR sequences were seen in very few donors, while some public TCRs were found in many individuals. Specific HLA alleles were associated with more than 15,000 TCR beta sequences at a false discovery rate of 0.05 in a later analysis. Three of the identified cytomegalovirus-associated TCR beta chains were confirmed in vitro to be specific for cytomegalovirus antigens. Immune exposure information for the cohort was limited to CMV serostatus. Only TCR beta chains were sequenced in this cohort, and the absence of alpha or paired-chain data limited detectable features. An earlier analysis of roughly 570 of the donors showed that most TCR beta V segments appeared in productive rearrangements either about 87% or about 30% of the time, which broadly matched IMGT annotations. Linkage disequilibrium might explain the correlated functional status among segregating V segments, but an unknown experimental factor could not be ruled out. HLA typing was unavailable for some donors at each locus, so association tests used only the typed subset. Some IMGT-functional V segments, including TRBV6-2 and TRBV6-3, could not be distinguished by the 87-base-pair reads and were therefore excluded. Assigning TCR associations to individual alleles was difficult when HLA alleles, especially DR and DQ, strongly co-occurred. A further reported finding was that TCR beta sequences accurately predicted the HLA-A and HLA-B alleles for most subjects in the first cohort. V-gene and J-gene trimming of TCR beta chains was associated with a missense DCLRE1C variant in a later genetic analysis, and the association was replicated in an independent cohort.

This clonotype was obtained from a female donor in good health and CMV-seronegative. The material sequenced was PBMCs. The chain is assembled from TRBV28 and TRBJ1-2; no D segment can be confidently identified. The CDR3 is CASINEVNYGYTF. The DNA sequence is given as TGTGCCAGCATAAACGAGGTTAACTATGGCTACACCTTC.